One sample yielded the 20 T cell receptor beta chains listed below, sequenced in a study of T cell responses to AZD1222 COVID-19 vaccine. Measured with immunoSEQ multiplex PCR; TCRdb has only the in-frame clones, and not every one. The table shows 70,000 to 95,000 clones, with approximately 89% occurring only once. This specimen was peripheral blood, taken on day 0 of MenACWY control vaccination. Receptors were obtained from an adult in good health.

The chain uses TRBV28 and TRBJ1-4; 12 nucleotides match TRBD1. The CDR3 loop spans 17 amino acids. J lost 10 bases, V lost 4 bases, and 13 bases had no gene match. CDR1 is MDHEN, CDR2 SYDVKM, per germline. The CDR3 nucleotides are TGTGCCAGCAGTTCATGGAGGTCCGGGACAGGGGGCGGAAAACTGTTTTTT. Protein: CASSSWRSGTGGGKLFF.

The rearrangement links TRBV28 to TRBJ1-6; no clear D gene. Germline assignment: CDR1 MDHEN and CDR2 SYDVKM. Trimming left V 10 bases short and J 0 bases short, with 16 bases between. The CDR3 contains 16 residues. The CDR3 loop reads CAIQSSGSSYNSPLHF. The CDR3 DNA reads as TGTGCCATCCAATCCTCCGGGTCCTCCTATAATTCACCCCTCCACTTT.

On this clone: This sample includes further DNA sequences coding for the same CDR3. V usage is TRBV9 and J usage is TRBJ1-6; D is possibly TRBD1 (6 bases). Germline V CDR1 and CDR2: SGDLS, YYNGEE. The CDR3 is 15 amino acids. With 0 bases removed from V and 10 bases from J, the gap between germline ends came to 14 bases. For the CDR3, the DNA is TGTGCCAGCAGCGTAGAAGGGGGTAGCAGCTCACCCCTCCACTTT. It is translated as CASSVEGGSSSPLHF.

The chain links TRBV7-9 to TRBJ2-1; perhaps D is TRBD1 or TRBD2 (6 bases each). Germline CDR1 reads SEHNR; CDR2 reads FQNEAQ (reference sequence). V lost 1 base and J lost 7, with 11 bases in between. The CDR3 covers 14 residues. The CDR3 DNA is TGTGCCAGCAGCTTAGTAGGGGGGACAAATGAGCAGTTCTTC. Translation: CASSLVGGTNEQFF.

This sequence joins TRBV19 and TRBJ2-1, with TRBD1 matching 8 bases. This CDR3 region has 17 residues. Germline values: CDR1 LNHDA, CDR2 SQIVND (reference sequence). The junction had 4 bases not matched to a gene; V was cut back by 0 bases and J by 0 bases. The DNA for the CDR3 is TGTGCCAGTAGTATAGACAGGACAGGGAGCTCCTACAATGAGCAGTTCTTC. Amino acids: CASSIDRTGSSYNEQFF. Filled out from reference TRBV19 and TRBJ2-1, the complete variable domain reads DGGITQSPKYLFRKEGQNVTLSCEQNLNHDAMYWYRQDPGQGLRLIYYSQIVNDFQKGDIAEGYSVSREKKESFPLTVTSAQKNPTAFYLCASSIDRTGSSYNEQFFGPGTRLTVL.

The chain has TRBV10-3 and TRBJ2-3, with TRBD2 matching 12 bases. Looked up from germline, CDR1 is ENHRY and CDR2 is SYGVKD. CDR3 length: 17 amino acids. Trimming cost V 8 bases and J 4 bases; bases outside gene matches: 13. The CDR3 nucleotides are TGTGCCATCCTGGGGGCTAGCGGGGGGGCCGGCGCAGATACGCAGTATTTT. It codes for CAILGASGGAGADTQYF.

The gene calls are TRBV5-4 and TRBJ2-5; D may be TRBD2 (5 bases). Trimming cost V 1 base and J 5 bases, with 15 bases left between them. Germline assignment: CDR1 SGHNT and CDR2 YYREEE (reference sequence). This CDR3 contains 15 residues. The CDR3 nucleotides are TGTGCCAGCAGCTTGCGTCCGGGGAGAGGGGAGACCCAGTACTTC. Its protein product is CASSLRPGRGETQYF.

V and J are TRBV6-5 and TRBJ2-2; 7 positions match TRBD1. The CDR3 extends over 13 amino acids. The germline V gene encodes CDR1 MNHEY and CDR2 SVGAGI. V shed 8 bases and J 4 bases; nucleotides not matched to a gene: 4. The CDR3 is CASGQGVTGELFF. CDR3 bases: TGTGCCAGCGGGCAGGGGGTCACCGGGGAGCTGTTTTTT.

The chain recombines TRBV5-1 with TRBJ2-3; 12 positions agree with TRBD2. The length of the CDR3 is 15 residues. The trim removed 0 bases at V and 8 bases at J, leaving 4 bases unmatched. Germline loops: CDR1 SGHRS, CDR2 YFSETQ. Written as DNA, the CDR3 is TGCGCCAGCAGCTTGGCGTCTAGCGGGGGGGCTACGCAGTATTTT. Its translation: CASSLASSGGATQYF.

This chain connects TRBV16 to TRBJ2-3, with D perhaps matching TRBD1 (6 bases). Per the germline V gene, CDR1 is KGHSY and CDR2 is FQNENV. V shed 3 bases and J shed 2 bases, with 9 bases lying between them. The CDR3 is 14 residues long. The CDR3 DNA is TGTGCCAGCAGCCAGGGGGACAACACAGATACGCAGTATTTT. Residues: CASSQGDNTDTQYF.

A few counts support this clone. This CDR3 reads CASSHLTGEQFF. The CDR3 DNA is TGCGCCAGCAGCCATTTAACGGGGGAGCAGTTCTTC. V usage is TRBV4-3 and J usage is TRBJ2-1; possible D gene TRBD2, 5 bases. Germline CDR1 and CDR2: LGHNA and YSLEER. The CDR3 has 12 residues. V shed 3 bases and J shed 10 bases, with 10 bases lying between them.

The rearrangement uses TRBV18 and TRBJ1-2, with unresolved D. Germline lookup yields CDR1 KGHSH and CDR2 LQKENI. The CDR3 spans 13 residues. Trimming removed 6 bases at V and 8 bases at J, with 16 bases between. The CDR3 region is CASSPQWGNGYTF. DNA for the CDR3: TGTGCCAGCTCCCCCCAGTGGGGTAACGGCTACACCTTC.

This sequence joins TRBV21-1 and TRBJ2-3; TRBD1, the D gene given by the table, was not confirmed from the DNA. TRBV21-1 represents a pseudogene. The CDR3 extends over 18 amino acids. The CDR3 sequence is CASSEKSVRQGDTDTQYF. The CDR3 coding sequence is TGTGCCAGCAGCGAAAAATCCGTCAGACAGGGGGATACAGATACGCAGTATTTT.

This clone has more than one count but fewer than ten. V is TRBV3-1 (or the pseudogene TRBV3-2) and J is TRBJ1-2; D gene ambiguous. This CDR3 spans 13 amino acids. V shed 0 bases and J shed 2 bases, with 4 bases lying between them. The V gene's germline CDR1 is LGHDT and CDR2 YNNKEL (reference sequence). DNA of the CDR3: TGTGCCAGCAGCCAAGAGGGGAACTATGGCTACACCTTC. Protein sequence: CASSQEGNYGYTF.

The CDR3 region is CASTSEATGYNEQFF. In nucleotides, the CDR3 is TGTGCCAGCACCTCCGAGGCCACGGGTTACAATGAGCAGTTCTTC. This rearrangement joins TRBV7-9 to TRBJ2-1; no definite D call. Trimming removed 7 bases from V and 4 bases from J, with 17 bases in between. CDR1 and CDR2 (germline): SEHNR, FQNEAQ (reference sequence). This CDR3 is built from 15 residues.

The chain recombines TRBV5-4 with TRBJ1-1; TRBD1 aligns across 7 bases. With V trimmed by 3 bases and J by 5 bases, 7 bases remained unmatched. Germline CDR1 reads SGHNT; CDR2 reads YYREEE (reference sequence). CDR3 length: 14 amino acids. CDR3 protein: CASSSGAGGTEAFF. CDR3 DNA: TGTGCCAGCAGCTCCGGAGCAGGGGGGACTGAAGCTTTCTTT.

The J gene is TRBJ1-1, the V gene TRBV5-1, with 11 bases that match TRBD1. Germline loops: CDR1 SGHRS, CDR2 YFSETQ. The CDR3 covers 20 residues. Trimming removed 4 bases from V and 5 bases from J; junction bases left unmatched: 22. CDR3 loop: CASSPAPVGTGGARDTEAFF. The CDR3 bases are TGCGCCAGCAGCCCAGCTCCCGTTGGGACAGGGGGTGCAAGGGATACTGAAGCTTTCTTT.

The chain employs TRBV29-1 and TRBJ1-5, with D unresolved. CDR3 length equals 14 residues. Germline V gene sequence: CDR1 SQVTM, CDR2 ANQGSEA. With 6 bases removed from V and 2 bases from J, the gap between germline ends came to 14 bases. The CDR3 protein is CSVSELGGNQPQHF. The CDR3 DNA sequence: TGCAGCGTATCGGAGCTAGGTGGCAATCAGCCCCAGCATTTT.

CDR3 sequence reads: CASSQGSDSKNSPLHF. For the CDR3, the DNA is TGCGCCAGCAGTCAGGGGAGCGATAGTAAAAATTCACCCCTCCACTTT. The J gene is TRBJ1-6, the V gene TRBV23-1, with D hard to call. TRBV23-1 is given ORF status, its function remaining uncertain. V was shortened by 3 bases and J by 7 bases, with 16 bases between the two germline ends. This CDR3 is built from 16 residues.

V gene TRBV6-5 combines with J gene TRBJ1-1; the D is unclear. Trimming removed 6 bases from V and 0 bases from J, with 8 bases in between. CDR3 length: 13 residues. Germline-derived CDR1 and CDR2 are MNHEY and SVGAGI. CDR3 in amino acids: CASRTGVNTEAFF. CDR3 in DNA: TGTGCCAGCAGAACCGGGGTGAACACTGAAGCTTTCTTT.